This T cell receptor (beta chain) comes out of a study of identical twins. MiXCR, run by TCRdb on the 5' RACE reads, gives a single entry per CDR3 protein. This table holds roughly 540,000 distinct CDR3 sequences, approximately 22% found once. The V end lost 7 bases, the J end lost 2 bases, and 17 bases lay between the germline ends. CDR1 and CDR2 (germline): DFQATT, SNEGSKA (reference sequence). The CDR3 spans 14 residues. This clonotype was found a few times. These data were likewise used in another study, on T cells expressing NK-cell markers. That work adds: The authors derived TCR beta repertoires from sorted CD3+CD56+NKG2C+, CD3+CD56+NKG2C- and CD3+CD56-NKG2C+ T cells. The leading position in the CD3+CD56-NKG2C+ fraction of four donors also went to these clonotypes.

The sequenced sample consisted of CD4+ T cells sorted from blood. The chain is built from TRBV20-1 and TRBJ1-2, with D perhaps TRBD1 (6 bases). This sequence originates from a woman under 30 in good health. The CDR3 coding sequence is TGCAGTGTCCCCATCCGGGGGCAGAACTATGGCTACACCTTC. Protein product: CSVPIRGQNYGYTF.